Below, 4 T cell receptor beta chains from the same sample are listed, as sequenced in a study of cytomegalovirus exposure and HLA in healthy donors. Only in-frame clones appear in the TCRdb table, and some are missing; sequencing was by immunoSEQ multiplex PCR. The sample yields roughly 200,000 clones, about 81% seen once. The sequenced sample was PBMCs. These receptors were collected from a woman in her twenties or thirties in good health and CMV-seronegative.

The rearrangement links TRBV19 to TRBJ1-5, with 10 bases fitting TRBD1. Germline trimming cut 3 bases from V and 7 bases from J; bases unmatched to any gene: 12. CDR3 length: 17 residues. Germline loops: CDR1 LNHDA, CDR2 SQIVND (reference sequence). The CDR3 bases are TGTGCCAGTAGTATGAGACAGGGGGCTTCGGTATGGCAGCCCCAGCATTTT. As protein: CASSMRQGASVWQPQHF.

This chain links TRBV30 with TRBJ1-4, with D hard to call. Germline V gene data show CDR1 as GTSNPN and CDR2 as SVGIG (reference sequence). V lost 3 bases to trimming and J lost 6 bases, with 8 bases between them. The CDR3 is made up of 12 amino acids. The CDR3 loop reads CAWRAPYEKLFF. CDR3 in DNA: TGTGCCTGGAGAGCACCTTATGAAAAACTGTTTTTT.

This chain links TRBV10-3 with TRBJ2-5; a possible D gene is TRBD1 (5 bases). This CDR3 region has 14 residues. The germline gives CDR1 ENHRY, CDR2 SYGVKD. The ends were cut back, 3 bases at V and 5 bases at J, with 13 bases in the middle. Here the CDR3 reads CAISDLQVGETQYF. The DNA for the CDR3 is TGTGCCATCAGTGATCTACAGGTCGGGGAGACCCAGTACTTC.

The rearrangement joins TRBV5-5 to TRBJ1-5, with 8 positions matching TRBD1. Germline lookup yields CDR1 SGHKS and CDR2 YYEKEE (reference sequence). V lost 5 bases, J lost 1 base, and 5 bases stayed unmatched. The length of the CDR3 is 15 residues. The CDR3 loop is CASSTRQGSNQPQHF. In DNA form, the CDR3 reads TGTGCCAGCAGTACGAGACAGGGGAGCAATCAGCCCCAGCATTTT.